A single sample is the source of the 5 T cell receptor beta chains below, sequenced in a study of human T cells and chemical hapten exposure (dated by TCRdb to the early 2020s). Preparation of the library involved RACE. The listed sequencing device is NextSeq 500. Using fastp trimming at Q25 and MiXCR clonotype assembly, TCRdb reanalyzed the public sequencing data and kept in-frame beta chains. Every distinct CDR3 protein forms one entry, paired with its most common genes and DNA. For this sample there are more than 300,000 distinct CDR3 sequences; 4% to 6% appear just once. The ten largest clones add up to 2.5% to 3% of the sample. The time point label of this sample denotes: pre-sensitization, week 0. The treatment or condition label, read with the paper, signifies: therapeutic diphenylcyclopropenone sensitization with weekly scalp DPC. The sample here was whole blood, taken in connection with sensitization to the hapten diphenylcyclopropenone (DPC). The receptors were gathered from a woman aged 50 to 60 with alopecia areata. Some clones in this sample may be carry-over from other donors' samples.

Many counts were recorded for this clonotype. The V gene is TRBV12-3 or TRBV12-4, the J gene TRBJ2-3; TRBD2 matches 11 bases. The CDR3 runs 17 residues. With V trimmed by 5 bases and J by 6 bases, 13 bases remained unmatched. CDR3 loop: CASSPGGSGRAGDTQYF. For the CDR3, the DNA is TGTGCCAGCAGTCCCGGGGGTAGCGGGAGGGCCGGGGATACGCAGTATTTT.

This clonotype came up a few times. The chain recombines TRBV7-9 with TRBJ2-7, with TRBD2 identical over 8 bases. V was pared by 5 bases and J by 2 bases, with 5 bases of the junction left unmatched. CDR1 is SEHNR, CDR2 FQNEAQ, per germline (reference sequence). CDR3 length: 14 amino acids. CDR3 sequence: CASSQRERPYEQYF. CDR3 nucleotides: TGTGCCAGCAGCCAGCGGGAGCGGCCCTACGAGCAGTACTTC.

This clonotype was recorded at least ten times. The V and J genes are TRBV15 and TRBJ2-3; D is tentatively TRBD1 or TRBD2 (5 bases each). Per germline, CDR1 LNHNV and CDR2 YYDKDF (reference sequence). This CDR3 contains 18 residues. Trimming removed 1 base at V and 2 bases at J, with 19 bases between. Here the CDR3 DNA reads TGTGCCACCAGCAGAGGCGTAAGTCCGGGACGCCCCACAGATACGCAGTATTTT. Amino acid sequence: CATSRGVSPGRPTDTQYF.

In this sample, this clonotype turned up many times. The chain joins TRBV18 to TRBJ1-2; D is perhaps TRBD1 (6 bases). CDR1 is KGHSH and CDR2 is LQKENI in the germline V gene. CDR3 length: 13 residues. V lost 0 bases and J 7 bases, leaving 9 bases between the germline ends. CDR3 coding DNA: TGTGCCAGCTCACCACCGGACAGCCTTGGCTACACCTTC. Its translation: CASSPPDSLGYTF.

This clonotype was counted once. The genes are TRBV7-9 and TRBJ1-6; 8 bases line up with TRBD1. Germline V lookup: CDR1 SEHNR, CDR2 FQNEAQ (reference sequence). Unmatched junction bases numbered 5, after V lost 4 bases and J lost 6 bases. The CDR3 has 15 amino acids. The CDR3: CASSSAGQGNSPLHF. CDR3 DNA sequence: TGTGCCAGCAGCTCGGCCGGACAGGGTAATTCACCCCTCCACTTT.